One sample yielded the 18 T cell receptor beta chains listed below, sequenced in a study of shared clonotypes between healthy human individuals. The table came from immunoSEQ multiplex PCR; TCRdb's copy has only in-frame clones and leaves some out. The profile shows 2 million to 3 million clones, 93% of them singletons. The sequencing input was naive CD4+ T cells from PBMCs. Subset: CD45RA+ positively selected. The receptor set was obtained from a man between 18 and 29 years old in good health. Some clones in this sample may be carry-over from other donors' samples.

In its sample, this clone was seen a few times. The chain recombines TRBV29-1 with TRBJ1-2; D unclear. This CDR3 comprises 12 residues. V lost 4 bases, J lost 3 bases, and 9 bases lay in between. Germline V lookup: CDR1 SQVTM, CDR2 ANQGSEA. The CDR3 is CSVVTGYYGYTF. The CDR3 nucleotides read TGCAGCGTTGTTACGGGCTACTATGGCTACACCTTC.

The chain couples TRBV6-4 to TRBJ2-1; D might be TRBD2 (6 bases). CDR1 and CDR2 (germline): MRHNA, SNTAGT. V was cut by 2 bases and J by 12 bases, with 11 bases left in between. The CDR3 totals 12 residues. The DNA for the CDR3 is TGTGCCAGCAGTGACCAAGTGGGAGGGCAGTTCTTC. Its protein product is CASSDQVGGQFF.

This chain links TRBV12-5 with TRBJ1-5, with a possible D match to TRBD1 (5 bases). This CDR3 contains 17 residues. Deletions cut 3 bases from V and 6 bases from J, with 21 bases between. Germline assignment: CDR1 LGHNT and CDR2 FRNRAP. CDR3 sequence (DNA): TGTGCTAGTGGTTTTACTACCCTCCAGGGTTTTAGTCAGCCCCAGCATTTT. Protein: CASGFTTLQGFSQPQHF.

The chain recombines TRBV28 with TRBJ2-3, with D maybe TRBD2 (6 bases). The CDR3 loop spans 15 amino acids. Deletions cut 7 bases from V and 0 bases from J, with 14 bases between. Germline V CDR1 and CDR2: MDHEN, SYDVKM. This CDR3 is CASTPQRVSTDTQYF. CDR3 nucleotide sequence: TGTGCCAGCACTCCCCAGCGGGTTAGCACAGATACGCAGTATTTT. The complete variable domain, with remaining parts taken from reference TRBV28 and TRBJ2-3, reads DVKVTQSSRYLVKRTGEKVFLECVQDMDHENMFWYRQDPGLGLRLIYFSYDVKMKEKGDIPEGYSVSREKKERFSLILESASTNQTSMYLCASTPQRVSTDTQYFGPGTRLTVL.

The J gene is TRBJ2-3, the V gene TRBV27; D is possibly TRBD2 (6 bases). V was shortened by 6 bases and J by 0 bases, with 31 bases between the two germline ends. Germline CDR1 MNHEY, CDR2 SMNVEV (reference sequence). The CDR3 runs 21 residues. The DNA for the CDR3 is TGTGCCAGCAGAATTTTGGACTCCAGCGGGTCCTTGGGGCTTAGCACAGATACGCAGTATTTT. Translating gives CASRILDSSGSLGLSTDTQYF.

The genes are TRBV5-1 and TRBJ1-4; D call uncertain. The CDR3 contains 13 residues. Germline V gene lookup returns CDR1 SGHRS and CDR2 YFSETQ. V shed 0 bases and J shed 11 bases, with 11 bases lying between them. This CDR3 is CASSLASAEKLFF. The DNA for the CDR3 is TGCGCCAGCAGCTTGGCTTCTGCCGAGAAACTGTTTTTT.

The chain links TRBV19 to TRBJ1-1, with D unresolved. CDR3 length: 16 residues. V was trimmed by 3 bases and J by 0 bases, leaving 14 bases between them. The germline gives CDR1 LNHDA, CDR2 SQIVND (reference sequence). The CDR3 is CASSIIAAGLNTEAFF. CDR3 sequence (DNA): TGTGCCAGTAGTATTATAGCGGCGGGCTTGAACACTGAAGCTTTCTTT.

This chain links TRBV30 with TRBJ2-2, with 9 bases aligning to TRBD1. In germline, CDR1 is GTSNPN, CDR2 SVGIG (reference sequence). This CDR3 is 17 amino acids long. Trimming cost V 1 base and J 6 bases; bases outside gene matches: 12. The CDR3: CAWSGSFGTGRAGELFF. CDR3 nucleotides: TGTGCCTGGAGTGGTTCCTTCGGGACAGGGAGGGCCGGGGAGCTGTTTTTT.

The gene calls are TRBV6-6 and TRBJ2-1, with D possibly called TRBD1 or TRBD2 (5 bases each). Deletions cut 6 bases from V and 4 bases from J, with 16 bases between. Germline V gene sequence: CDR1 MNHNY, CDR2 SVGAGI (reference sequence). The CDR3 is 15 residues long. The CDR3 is CASSRGVALYNEQFF. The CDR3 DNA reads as TGTGCCAGCAGCCGAGGGGTAGCGTTATACAATGAGCAGTTCTTC.

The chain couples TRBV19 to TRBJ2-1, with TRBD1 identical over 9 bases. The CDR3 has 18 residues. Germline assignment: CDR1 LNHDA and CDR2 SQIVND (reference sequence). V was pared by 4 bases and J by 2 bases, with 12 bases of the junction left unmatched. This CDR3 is CASSNPGQGLPAYNEQFF. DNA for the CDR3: TGTGCCAGTAGTAACCCGGGACAGGGATTACCCGCCTACAATGAGCAGTTCTTC. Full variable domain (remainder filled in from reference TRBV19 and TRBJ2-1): DGGITQSPKYLFRKEGQNVTLSCEQNLNHDAMYWYRQDPGQGLRLIYYSQIVNDFQKGDIAEGYSVSREKKESFPLTVTSAQKNPTAFYLCASSNPGQGLPAYNEQFFGPGTRLTVL.

In nucleotides, the CDR3 is TGTGCCTGGAGTTTTTGGGACCGTCGAATCTTATCTGGAAACACCATATATTTT. Its translation is CAWSFWDRRILSGNTIYF. The chain combines TRBV30 with TRBJ1-3, with a tentative D call TRBD1 (5 bases). Trimming cost V 2 bases and J 1 base, with 21 bases left between them. This CDR3 is 18 amino acids long. Germline CDR1 reads GTSNPN; CDR2 reads SVGIG (reference sequence). The whole variable domain, remainder taken from reference TRBV30 and TRBJ1-3, is SQTIHQWPATLVQPVGSPLSLECTVEGTSNPNLYWYRQAAGRGLQLLFYSVGIGQISSEVPQNLSASRPQDRQFILSSKKLLLSDSGFYLCAWSFWDRRILSGNTIYFGEGSWLTVV.

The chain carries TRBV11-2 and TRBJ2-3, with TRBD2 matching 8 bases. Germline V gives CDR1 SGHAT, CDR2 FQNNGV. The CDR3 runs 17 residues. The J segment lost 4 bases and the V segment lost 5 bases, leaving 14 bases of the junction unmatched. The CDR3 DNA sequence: TGTGCCAGCAGCCTGCCTAGCGGGCCTTGGTCCCCAGATACGCAGTATTTT. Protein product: CASSLPSGPWSPDTQYF.

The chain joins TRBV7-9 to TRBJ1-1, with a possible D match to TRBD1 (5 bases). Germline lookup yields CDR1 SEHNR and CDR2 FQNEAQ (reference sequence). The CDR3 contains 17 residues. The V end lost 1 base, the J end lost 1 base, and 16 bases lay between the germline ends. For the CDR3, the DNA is TGTGCCAGCAGCTTAGGGCAGGGCGGAGTAAGGAACACTGAAGCTTTCTTT. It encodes CASSLGQGGVRNTEAFF.

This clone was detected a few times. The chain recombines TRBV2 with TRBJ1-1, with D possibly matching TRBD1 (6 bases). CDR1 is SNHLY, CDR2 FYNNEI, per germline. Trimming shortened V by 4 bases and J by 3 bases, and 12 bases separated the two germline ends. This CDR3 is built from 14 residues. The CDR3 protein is CASSVMGADTEAFF. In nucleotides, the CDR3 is TGTGCCAGCAGTGTAATGGGGGCCGACACTGAAGCTTTCTTT.

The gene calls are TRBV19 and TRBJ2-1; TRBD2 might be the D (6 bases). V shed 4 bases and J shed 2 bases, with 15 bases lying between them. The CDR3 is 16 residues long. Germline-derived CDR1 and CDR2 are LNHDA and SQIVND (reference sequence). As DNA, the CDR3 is TGTGCCAGTAGTACCTTTAGCGGAAGAACCTACAATGAGCAGTTCTTC. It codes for CASSTFSGRTYNEQFF.

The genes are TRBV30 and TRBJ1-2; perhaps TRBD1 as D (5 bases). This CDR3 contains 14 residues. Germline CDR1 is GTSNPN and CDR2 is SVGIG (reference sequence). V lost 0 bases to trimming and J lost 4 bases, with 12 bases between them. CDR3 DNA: TGTGCCTGGAGTGTAAACAGGATCGTCTATGGCTACACCTTC. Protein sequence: CAWSVNRIVYGYTF. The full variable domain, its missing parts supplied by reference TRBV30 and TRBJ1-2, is SQTIHQWPATLVQPVGSPLSLECTVEGTSNPNLYWYRQAAGRGLQLLFYSVGIGQISSEVPQNLSASRPQDRQFILSSKKLLLSDSGFYLCAWSVNRIVYGYTFGSGTRLTVV.

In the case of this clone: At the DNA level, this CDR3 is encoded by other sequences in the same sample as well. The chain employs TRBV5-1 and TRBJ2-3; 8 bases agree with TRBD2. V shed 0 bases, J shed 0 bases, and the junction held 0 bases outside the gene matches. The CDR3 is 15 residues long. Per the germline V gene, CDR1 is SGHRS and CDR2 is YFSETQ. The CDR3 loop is CASSLAGGSTDTQYF. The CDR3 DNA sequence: TGCGCCAGCAGCTTGGCGGGAGGGAGCACAGATACGCAGTATTTT.

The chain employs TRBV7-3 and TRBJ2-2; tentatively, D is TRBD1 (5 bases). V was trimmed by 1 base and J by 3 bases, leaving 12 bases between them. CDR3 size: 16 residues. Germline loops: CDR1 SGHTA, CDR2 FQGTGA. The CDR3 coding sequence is TGTGCCAGCAGCTTAAGTTCAGGGTATTACACCGGGGAGCTGTTTTTT. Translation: CASSLSSGYYTGELFF.